This T cell receptor (beta chain) was identified in a study of T cell responses to AZD1222 COVID-19 vaccine. General study findings and limits: Clonal diversity was possibly underestimated; the donors were predominantly white British and more often female. Spike-specific TCR depth and breadth grew after two AZD1222 doses. Variant regions that are unmutated are reportedly the target of nearly half of spike-specific TCRs. Without day 14 samples, only post-peak T cell repertoires were studied.

Germline CDR1 SGHKS, CDR2 YYEKEE (reference sequence). CDR3 length: 14 residues. Trimming cost V 0 bases and J 1 base, with 7 bases left between them. Assay used: immunoSEQ multiplex PCR; TCRdb lists only in-frame clones, some missing. In the table there are 140,000 to 150,000 clones, approximately 88% of which are singletons. About this clone itself: Its antigen is unknown.

The J gene is TRBJ1-1, the V gene TRBV5-5; possibly TRBD1 for D (5 bases). This TCR came from an adult in good health. The sample in question was peripheral blood, obtained on day 0 of AZD1222 vaccination. CDR3 protein: CASSLVQANTEAFF. The CDR3 DNA reads TGTGCCAGCAGCTTGGTACAGGCGAACACTGAAGCTTTCTTT.